The entry below describes one T cell receptor beta chain. Specified time point: newly diagnosed GD, antithyroid drugs for less than 3 months. RNA isolated from PBMCs was used to make the TCR library. Through Arm-PCR of CDR3 regions and iRepertoire HTBI primers, TCR beta libraries were built. TCRdb re-derived calls from the multiplex PCR reads in MiXCR, one entry per CDR3 protein. This sample has around 480,000 distinct CDR3 sequences, with more than 15% found just once. The data belong to a study of regulatory T cells in long-lasting Graves disease. These same data were also listed under a study on T cells in Graves' hyperthyroidism and ophthalmopathy.

The material sequenced was peripheral blood mononuclear cells (PBMCs), taken at new diagnosis, from a patient treated with antithyroid drugs. This TCR came from a woman aged 35-60 years with Graves disease.

The CDR3 here is CASSLMAGNTGELFF. The CDR3 bases are TGTGCCAGCAGCTTAATGGCAGGGAACACCGGGGAGCTGTTTTTT. V gene TRBV7-9 combines with J gene TRBJ2-2; D unclear. The germline V and J ends were trimmed by 2 bases and 1 base, with 8 bases remaining between them. This CDR3 spans 15 amino acids. The germline CDR1 and CDR2 sequences are SEHNR and FQNEAQ (reference sequence).